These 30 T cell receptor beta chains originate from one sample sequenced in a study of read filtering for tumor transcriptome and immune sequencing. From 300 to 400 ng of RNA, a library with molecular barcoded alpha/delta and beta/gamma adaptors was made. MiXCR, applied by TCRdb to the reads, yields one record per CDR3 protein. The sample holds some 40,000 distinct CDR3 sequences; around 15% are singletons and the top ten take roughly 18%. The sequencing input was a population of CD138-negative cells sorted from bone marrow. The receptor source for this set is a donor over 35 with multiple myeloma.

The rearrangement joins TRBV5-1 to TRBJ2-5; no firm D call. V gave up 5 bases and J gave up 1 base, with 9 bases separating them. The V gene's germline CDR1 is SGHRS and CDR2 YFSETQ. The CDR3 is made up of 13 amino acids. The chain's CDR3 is CASSFVAQETQYF. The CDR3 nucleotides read TGCGCCAGCAGTTTTGTGGCCCAAGAGACCCAGTACTTC.

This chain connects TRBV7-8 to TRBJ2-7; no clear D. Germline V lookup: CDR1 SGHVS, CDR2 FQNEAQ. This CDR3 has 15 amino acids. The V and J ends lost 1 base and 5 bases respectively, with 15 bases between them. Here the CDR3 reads CASSLEQSPGDEQYF. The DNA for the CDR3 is TGTGCCAGCAGCTTAGAACAGTCTCCAGGAGACGAGCAGTACTTC.

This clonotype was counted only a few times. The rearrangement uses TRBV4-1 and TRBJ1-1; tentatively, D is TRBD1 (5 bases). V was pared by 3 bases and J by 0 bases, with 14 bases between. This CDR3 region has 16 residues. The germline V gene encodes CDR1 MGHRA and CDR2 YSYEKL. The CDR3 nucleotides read TGCGCCAGCAGCCACCCAGACAGCGTCATGAACACTGAAGCTTTCTTT. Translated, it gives CASSHPDSVMNTEAFF.

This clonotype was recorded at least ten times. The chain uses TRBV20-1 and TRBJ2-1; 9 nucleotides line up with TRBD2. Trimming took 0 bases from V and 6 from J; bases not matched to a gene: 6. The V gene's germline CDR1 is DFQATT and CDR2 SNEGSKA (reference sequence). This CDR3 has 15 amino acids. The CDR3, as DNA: TGCAGTGCTAGAGATTCCAGCGGGGGGACCAATGAGCAGTTCTTC. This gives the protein CSARDSSGGTNEQFF.

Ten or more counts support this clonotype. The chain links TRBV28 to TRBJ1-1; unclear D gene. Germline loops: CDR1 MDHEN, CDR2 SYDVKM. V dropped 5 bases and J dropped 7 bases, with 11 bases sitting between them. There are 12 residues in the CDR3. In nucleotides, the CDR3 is TGTGCCAGCAGTCACCGACGTGTTGAAGCTTTCTTT. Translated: CASSHRRVEAFF.

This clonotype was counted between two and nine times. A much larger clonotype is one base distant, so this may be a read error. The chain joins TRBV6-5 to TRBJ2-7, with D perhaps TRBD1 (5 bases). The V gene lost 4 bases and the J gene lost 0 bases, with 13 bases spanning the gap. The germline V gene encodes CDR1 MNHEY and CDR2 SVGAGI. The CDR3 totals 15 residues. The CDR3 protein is CASSCTRVLSYEQYF. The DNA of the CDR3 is TGTGCCAGCAGTTGCACCAGGGTTCTCTCCTACGAGCAGTACTTC.

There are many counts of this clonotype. The CDR3 region is CASSPSLDRPNTEAFF. The CDR3, as DNA: TGTGCCAGCAGCCCATCCTTGGACAGGCCCAACACTGAAGCTTTCTTT. V usage is TRBV5-4 and J usage is TRBJ1-1, with 7 positions matching TRBD1. Unmatched junction bases numbered 11, after V lost 4 bases and J lost 2 bases. CDR1 SGHNT and CDR2 YYREEE come from the germline V gene (reference sequence). This CDR3 spans 16 amino acids. Full variable domain (missing parts from reference TRBV5-4 and TRBJ1-1): ETGVTQSPTHLIKTRGQQVTLRCSSQSGHNTVSWYQQALGQGPQFIFQYYREEENGRGNFPPRFSGLQFPNYSSELNVNALELDDSALYLCASSPSLDRPNTEAFFGQGTRLTVV.

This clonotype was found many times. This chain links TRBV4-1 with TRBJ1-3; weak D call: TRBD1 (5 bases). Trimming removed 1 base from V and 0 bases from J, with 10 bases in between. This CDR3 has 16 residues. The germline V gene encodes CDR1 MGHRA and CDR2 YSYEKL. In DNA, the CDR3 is TGCGCCAGCAGCCAAGCGGGACTGACCTCTGGAAACACCATATATTTT. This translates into CASSQAGLTSGNTIYF.

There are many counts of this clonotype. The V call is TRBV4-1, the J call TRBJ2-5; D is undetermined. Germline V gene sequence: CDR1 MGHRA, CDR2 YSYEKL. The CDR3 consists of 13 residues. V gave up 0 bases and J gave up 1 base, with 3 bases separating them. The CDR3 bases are TGCGCCAGCAGCCAAGACACCCAAGAGACCCAGTACTTC. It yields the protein CASSQDTQETQYF.

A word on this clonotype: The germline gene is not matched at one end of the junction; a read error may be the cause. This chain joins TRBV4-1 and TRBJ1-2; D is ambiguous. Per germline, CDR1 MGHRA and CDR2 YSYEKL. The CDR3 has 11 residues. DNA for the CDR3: TGCACCAGCAGCCAAGTTGGTGGCTACACCTTC. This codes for CTSSQVGGYTF.

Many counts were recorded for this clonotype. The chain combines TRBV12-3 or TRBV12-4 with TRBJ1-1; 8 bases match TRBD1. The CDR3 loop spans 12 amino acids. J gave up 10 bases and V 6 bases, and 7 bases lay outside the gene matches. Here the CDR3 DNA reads TGTGCCAGCAGCCCCGGACAGGGTGGAGCTTTCTTT. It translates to CASSPGQGGAFF.

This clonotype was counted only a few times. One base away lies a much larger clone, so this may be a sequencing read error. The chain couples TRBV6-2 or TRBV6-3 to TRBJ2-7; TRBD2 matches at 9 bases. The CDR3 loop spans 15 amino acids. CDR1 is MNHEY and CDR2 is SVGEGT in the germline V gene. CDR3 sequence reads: CASSYSLAGTYERYF. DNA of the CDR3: TGTGCCAGCAGTTACTCGCTAGCGGGGACCTACGAGCGGTACTTC.

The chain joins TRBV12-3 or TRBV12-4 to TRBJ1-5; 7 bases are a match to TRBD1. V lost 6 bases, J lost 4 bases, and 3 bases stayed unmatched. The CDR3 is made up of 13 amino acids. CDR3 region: CASRSDRNQPQHF. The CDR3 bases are TGTGCCAGCAGGTCGGACAGGAATCAGCCCCAGCATTTT.

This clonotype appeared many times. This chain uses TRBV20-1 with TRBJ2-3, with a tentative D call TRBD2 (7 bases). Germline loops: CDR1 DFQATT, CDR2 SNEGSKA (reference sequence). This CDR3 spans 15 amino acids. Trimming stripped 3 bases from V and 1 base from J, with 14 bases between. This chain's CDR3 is CSASGGGPGTDTQYF. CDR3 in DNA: TGCAGTGCTAGTGGGGGGGGCCCCGGCACAGATACGCAGTATTTT.

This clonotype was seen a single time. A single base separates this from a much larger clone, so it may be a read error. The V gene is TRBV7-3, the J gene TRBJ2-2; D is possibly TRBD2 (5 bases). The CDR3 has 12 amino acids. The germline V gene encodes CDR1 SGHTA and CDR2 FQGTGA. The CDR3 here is CASSEQTGELYF. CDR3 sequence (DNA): TGTGCCAGCAGCGAACAGACCGGGGAGCTGTATTTT. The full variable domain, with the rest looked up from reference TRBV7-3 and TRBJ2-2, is GAGVSQTPSNKVTEKGKYVELRCDPISGHTALYWYRQSLGQGPEFLIYFQGTGAADDSGLPNDRFFAVRPEGSVSTLKIQRTERGDSAVYLCASSEQTGELYFGEGSRLTVL.

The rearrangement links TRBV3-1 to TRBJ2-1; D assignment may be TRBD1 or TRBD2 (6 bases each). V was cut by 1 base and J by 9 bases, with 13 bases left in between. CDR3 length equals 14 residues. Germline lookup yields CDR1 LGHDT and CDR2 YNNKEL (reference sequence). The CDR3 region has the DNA TGTGCCAGCAGCCAAGGTGGGGGGCCCAGTGAGCAGTTCTTC. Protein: CASSQGGGPSEQFF.

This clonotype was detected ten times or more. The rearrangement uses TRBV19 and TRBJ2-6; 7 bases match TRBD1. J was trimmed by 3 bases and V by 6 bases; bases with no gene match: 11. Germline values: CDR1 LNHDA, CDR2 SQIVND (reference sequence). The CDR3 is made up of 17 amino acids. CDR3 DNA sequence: TGTGCCAGTAGCGCTACCACAGGGGCTAGTGGGGCCAACGTCCTGACTTTC. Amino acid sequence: CASSATTGASGANVLTF.

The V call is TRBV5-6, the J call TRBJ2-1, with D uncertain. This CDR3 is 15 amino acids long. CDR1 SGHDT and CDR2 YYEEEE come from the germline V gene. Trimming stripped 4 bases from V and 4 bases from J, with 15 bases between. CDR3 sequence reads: CASSPGSISYNEQFF. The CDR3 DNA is TGTGCCAGCAGCCCCGGATCGATCTCTTACAATGAGCAGTTCTTC.

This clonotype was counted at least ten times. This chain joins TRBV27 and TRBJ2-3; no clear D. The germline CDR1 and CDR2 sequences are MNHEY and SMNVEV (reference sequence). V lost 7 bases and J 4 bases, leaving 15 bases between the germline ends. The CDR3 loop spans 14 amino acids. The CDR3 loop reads CASKLSVTPDTQYF. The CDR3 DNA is TGTGCCAGCAAGTTGTCAGTTACTCCAGATACGCAGTATTTT.

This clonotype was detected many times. In nucleotides, the CDR3 is TGTGCCAGCAGCTTGTCCGGGTACCCCCACAATGAGCAGTTCTTC. It encodes CASSLSGYPHNEQFF. The rearrangement links TRBV5-6 to TRBJ2-1; D uncertain. This CDR3 has 15 residues. Trimming pared 1 base from V and 5 bases from J, leaving 13 bases between. CDR1 and CDR2 (germline): SGHDT, YYEEEE.

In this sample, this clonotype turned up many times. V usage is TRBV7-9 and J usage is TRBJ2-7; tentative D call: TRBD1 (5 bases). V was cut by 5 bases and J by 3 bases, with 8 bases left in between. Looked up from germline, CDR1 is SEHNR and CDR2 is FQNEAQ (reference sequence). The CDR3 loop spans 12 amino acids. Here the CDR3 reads CASSAQDYEQYF. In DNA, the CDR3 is TGTGCCAGCAGCGCACAGGACTACGAGCAGTACTTC. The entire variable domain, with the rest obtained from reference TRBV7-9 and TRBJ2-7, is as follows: DTGVSQNPRHKITKRGQNVTFRCDPISEHNRLYWYRQTLGQGPEFLTYFQNEAQLEKSRLLSDRFSAERPKGSFSTLEIQRTEQGDSAMYLCASSAQDYEQYFGPGTRLTVT.

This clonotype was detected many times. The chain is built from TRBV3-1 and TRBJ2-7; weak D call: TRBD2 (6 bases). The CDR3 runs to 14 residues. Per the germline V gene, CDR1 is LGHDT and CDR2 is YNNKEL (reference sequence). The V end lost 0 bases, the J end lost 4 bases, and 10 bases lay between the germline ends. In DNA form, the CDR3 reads TGTGCCAGCAGCCAAGAGGCGGGGCTATACGAGCAGTACTTC. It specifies CASSQEAGLYEQYF.

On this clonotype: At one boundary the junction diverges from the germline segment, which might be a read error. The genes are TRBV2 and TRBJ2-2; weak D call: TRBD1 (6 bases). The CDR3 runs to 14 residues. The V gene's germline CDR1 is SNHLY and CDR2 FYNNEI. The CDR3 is CTSSAGTLTGELFF. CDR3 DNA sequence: TGTACCAGCAGTGCCGGGACACTGACCGGGGAGCTGTTTTTT.

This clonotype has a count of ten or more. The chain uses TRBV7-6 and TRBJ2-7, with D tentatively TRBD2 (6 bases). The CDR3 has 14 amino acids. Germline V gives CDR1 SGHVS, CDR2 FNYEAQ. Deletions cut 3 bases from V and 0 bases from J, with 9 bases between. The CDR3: CASSLGLSSYEQYF. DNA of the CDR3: TGTGCCAGCAGCTTGGGACTGAGCTCCTACGAGCAGTACTTC.

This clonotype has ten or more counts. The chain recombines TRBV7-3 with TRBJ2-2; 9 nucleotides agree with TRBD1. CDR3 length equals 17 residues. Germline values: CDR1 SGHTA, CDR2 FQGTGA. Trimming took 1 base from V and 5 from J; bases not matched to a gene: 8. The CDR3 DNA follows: TGTGCCAGCAGCTTAAATATCAAGGGACAGGGAACCGGGGAGCTGTTTTTT. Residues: CASSLNIKGQGTGELFF.

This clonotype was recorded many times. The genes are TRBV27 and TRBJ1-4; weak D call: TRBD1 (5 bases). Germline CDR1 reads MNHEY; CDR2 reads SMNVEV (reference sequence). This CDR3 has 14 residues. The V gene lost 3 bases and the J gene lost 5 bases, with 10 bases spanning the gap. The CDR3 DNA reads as TGTGCCAGCAGTTTCGGGGCGGAAAATGAAAAACTGTTTTTT. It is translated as CASSFGAENEKLFF.

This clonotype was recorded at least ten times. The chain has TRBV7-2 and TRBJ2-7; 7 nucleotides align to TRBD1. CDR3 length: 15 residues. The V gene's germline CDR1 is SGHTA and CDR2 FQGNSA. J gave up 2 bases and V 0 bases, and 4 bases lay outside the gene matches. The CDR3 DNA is TGTGCCAGCAGCTTAGCCCGGGACAGAGCCTACGAGCAGTACTTC. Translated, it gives CASSLARDRAYEQYF.

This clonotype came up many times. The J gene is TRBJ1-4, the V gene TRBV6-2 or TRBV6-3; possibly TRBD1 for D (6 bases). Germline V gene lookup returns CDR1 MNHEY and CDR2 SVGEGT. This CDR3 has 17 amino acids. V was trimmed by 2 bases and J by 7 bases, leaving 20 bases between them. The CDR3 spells CASSYKTSGTKREKLFF. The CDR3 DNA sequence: TGTGCCAGCAGTTACAAGACCTCCGGGACAAAGCGTGAAAAACTGTTTTTT.

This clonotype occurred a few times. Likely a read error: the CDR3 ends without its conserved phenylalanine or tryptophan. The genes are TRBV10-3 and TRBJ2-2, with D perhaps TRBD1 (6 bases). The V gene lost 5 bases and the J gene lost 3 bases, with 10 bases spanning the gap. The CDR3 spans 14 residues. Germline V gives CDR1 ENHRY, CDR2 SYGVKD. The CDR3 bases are TGTGCCATCAGTCGGGACACCGACACCGGGGAGCTGTTTTCT. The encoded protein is CAISRDTDTGELFS.

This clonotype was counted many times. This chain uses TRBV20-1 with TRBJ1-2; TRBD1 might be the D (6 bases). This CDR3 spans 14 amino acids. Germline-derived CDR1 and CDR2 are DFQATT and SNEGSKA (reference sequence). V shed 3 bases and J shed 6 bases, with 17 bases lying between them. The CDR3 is CSASSGGAWNGYTF. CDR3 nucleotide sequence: TGCAGTGCTAGTTCTGGGGGCGCATGGAATGGCTACACCTTC.